Below are 30 T cell receptor beta chains sequenced from a single sample in a study of T cell changes during pregnancy in multiple sclerosis. Generated by immunoSEQ multiplex PCR, the TCRdb table keeps only in-frame clones and is missing some. The sample consists of about 68,000 clones, about 90% of them appearing once. The sample in question was peripheral blood, obtained in the second trimester of pregnancy. The receptors here all came from a female donor in good health, enrolled as a control in a pregnancy study.

The CDR3 is CASSEGTSGRGPDEQFF. DNA of the CDR3: TGTGCCAGCAGTGAAGGGACTAGCGGGAGGGGCCCTGATGAGCAGTTCTTC. V and J are TRBV6-1 and TRBJ2-1; 15 bases map to TRBD2. CDR1 MNHNS and CDR2 SASEGT come from the germline V gene. There are 17 residues in the CDR3. V trimming: 1 base; J trimming: 8 bases; junction bases outside the gene matches: 6.

CDR3 residues: CASSHDRGLSSTDTQYF. The CDR3 DNA follows: TGCGCCAGCAGCCACGATCGTGGACTTTCTAGCACAGATACGCAGTATTTT. The chain couples TRBV4-1 to TRBJ2-3, with a weak D call TRBD2 (5 bases). This CDR3 comprises 17 residues. Trimming took off 3 bases at V and 0 bases at J, with 16 bases between the two ends. CDR1 MGHRA and CDR2 YSYEKL come from the germline V gene.

V gene TRBV13 combines with J gene TRBJ2-3; TRBD2 aligns across 14 bases. The junction had 5 bases not matched to a gene; V was cut back by 5 bases and J by 7 bases. Looked up from germline, CDR1 is PRHDT and CDR2 is FYEKMQ (reference sequence). There are 15 residues in the CDR3. The CDR3 protein is CASSPGLAGEYTQYF. CDR3 nucleotide sequence: TGTGCCAGCAGCCCGGGACTAGCGGGAGAATATACGCAGTATTTT.

The chain combines TRBV11-2 with TRBJ1-6; tentative D call: TRBD1 (5 bases). Germline CDR1 and CDR2: SGHAT and FQNNGV. CDR3 size: 15 residues. V was trimmed by 5 bases and J by 9 bases, leaving 17 bases between them. The CDR3 nucleotides read TGTGCCAGCAGCGCCCTGGGGCAGGGAAGTTCACCCCTCCACTTT. As protein: CASSALGQGSSPLHF. Full variable domain (outside the CDR3, taken from reference TRBV11-2 and TRBJ1-6): EAGVAQSPRYKIIEKRQSVAFWCNPISGHATLYWYQQILGQGPKLLIQFQNNGVVDDSQLPKDRFSAERLKGVDSTLKIQPAKLEDSAVYLCASSALGQGSSPLHFGNGTRLTVT.

CDR3 nucleotides: TGCGCCAGCAGCCTACCGGGACAGACCTACGAGCAGTACTTC. The encoded protein is CASSLPGQTYEQYF. The V and J genes are TRBV4-1 and TRBJ2-7, with TRBD1 identical over 7 bases. The V gene's germline CDR1 is MGHRA and CDR2 YSYEKL. The V gene end was trimmed by 4 bases and the J gene end by 2 bases; junction bases not matched to a gene: 5. The CDR3 runs to 14 residues.

The rearrangement uses TRBV19 and TRBJ2-4; the match to TRBD2 covers 13 bases. The ends lost 5 bases at V and 0 bases at J; junction bases unmatched: 7. The CDR3 sequence is 18 residues long. The V gene's germline CDR1 is LNHDA and CDR2 SQIVND (reference sequence). CDR3 loop: CASSLTSGRALAKNIQYF. The CDR3 DNA is TGTGCCAGTAGTCTCACTAGCGGGAGGGCCTTAGCCAAAAACATTCAGTACTTC.

The table lists this clone with a count of one. The chain recombines TRBV30 with TRBJ2-3, with D tentatively TRBD2 (5 bases). Looked up from germline, CDR1 is GTSNPN and CDR2 is SVGIG (reference sequence). The CDR3 covers 15 residues. V shed 3 bases and J shed 0 bases, with 13 bases lying between them. CDR3 bases: TGTGCCTGGAGGGCCAGCGGCTACAGCACAGATACGCAGTATTTT. Protein sequence: CAWRASGYSTDTQYF.

The V gene is TRBV10-1, the J gene TRBJ2-1; no definite D call. CDR1 and CDR2 from the germline V gene are WNHNN and SYGVQD (reference sequence). Between the trimmed V and J ends, which lost 5 bases and 1 base, there was a span of 15 bases. The CDR3 loop spans 16 amino acids. CDR3 coding DNA: TGCGCCAGCAGTTTCCGGTTTATCCTTTCCTACAATGAGCAGTTCTTC. Residues: CASSFRFILSYNEQFF.

The sample holds one count of this clone. V is TRBV9 and J is TRBJ2-1; D is uncertain. Germline V gives CDR1 SGDLS, CDR2 YYNGEE. V shed 2 bases and J shed 6 bases, with 12 bases lying between them. The CDR3 runs 14 residues. In nucleotides, the CDR3 is TGTGCCAGCAGCGTTAGTTCCCCGGGCAATGAGCAGTTCTTC. Translation: CASSVSSPGNEQFF. Full variable domain (rest looked up from reference TRBV9 and TRBJ2-1): DSGVTQTPKHLITATGQRVTLRCSPRSGDLSVYWYQQSLDQGLQFLIQYYNGEERAKGNILERFSAQQFPDLHSELNLSSLELGDSALYFCASSVSSPGNEQFFGPGTRLTVL.

The chain combines TRBV10-2 with TRBJ2-1, with a possible D match to TRBD2 (7 bases). CDR1 WSHSY and CDR2 SAAADI come from the germline V gene. V was clipped by 8 bases and J by 0 bases, with 14 bases between them. The CDR3 has 15 residues. The chain's CDR3 is CASGGGGGSYNEQFF. The DNA for the CDR3 is TGCGCCAGCGGAGGGGGGGGAGGCTCCTACAATGAGCAGTTCTTC.

This clone was recorded a few times. The V and J genes are TRBV6-4 and TRBJ2-3, with D maybe TRBD2 (7 bases). The V and J ends lost 2 bases and 2 bases respectively, with 8 bases between them. Germline CDR1 reads MRHNA; CDR2 reads SNTAGT. This CDR3 is built from 14 residues. The CDR3 bases are TGTGCCAGCAGTGACGGGGGGGCCACAGATACGCAGTATTTT. Its protein is CASSDGGATDTQYF.

This chain connects TRBV28 to TRBJ2-3; tentative D call: TRBD2 (5 bases). The germline CDR1 and CDR2 sequences are MDHEN and SYDVKM. V shed 6 bases and J shed 1 base, with 17 bases lying between them. This CDR3 contains 16 residues. DNA of the CDR3: TGTGCCAGCAGCTCTTTTGGTAGCGCCGGCACAGATACGCAGTATTTT. Its translation is CASSSFGSAGTDTQYF.

The CDR3 region has the DNA TGTGCCAGCAGCTTAGCGACGGGGGTCGAAGGATTCTATGGCTACACCTTC. Translating gives CASSLATGVEGFYGYTF. V usage is TRBV7-9 and J usage is TRBJ1-2; maybe TRBD1 (5 bases). The CDR3 is 17 amino acids. The germline V gene encodes CDR1 SEHNR and CDR2 FQNEAQ (reference sequence). With 0 bases removed from V and 4 bases from J, the gap between germline ends came to 18 bases. The complete variable domain, with remaining parts taken from reference TRBV7-9 and TRBJ1-2, reads DTGVSQNPRHKITKRGQNVTFRCDPISEHNRLYWYRQTLGQGPEFLTYFQNEAQLEKSRLLSDRFSAERPKGSFSTLEIQRTEQGDSAMYLCASSLATGVEGFYGYTFGSGTRLTVV.

The gene calls are TRBV10-3 and TRBJ2-7, with no clear D. Germline loops: CDR1 ENHRY, CDR2 SYGVKD. The CDR3 contains 12 residues. Trimming left V 6 bases short and J 9 bases short, with 15 bases between. CDR3 loop: CAISQPYERQYF. In DNA form, the CDR3 reads TGTGCCATCAGCCAACCCTACGAGAGGCAGTACTTC.

The V and J genes are TRBV30 and TRBJ2-1; 9 positions agree with TRBD2. In germline, CDR1 is GTSNPN, CDR2 SVGIG (reference sequence). This CDR3 region has 11 residues. J was trimmed by 12 bases and V by 8 bases; bases with no gene match: 8. The CDR3 here is CARGGGGGQFF. CDR3 nucleotide sequence: TGTGCCCGCGGGGGGGGCGGGGGGCAGTTCTTC.

The gene calls are TRBV28 and TRBJ2-1, with a weak D call TRBD2 (7 bases). The germline V gene has CDR1 MDHEN and CDR2 SYDVKM. Trimming removed 5 bases at V and 12 bases at J, with 38 bases between. The CDR3 totals 20 residues. DNA of the CDR3: TGTGCCAGCAGTAGGGGCACAGGGAGCGGGAAGCCGGGGACCCTTTTGTTGCAGTTCTTC. Amino acids: CASSRGTGSGKPGTLLLQFF.

J is TRBJ2-7 and V is TRBV2; 10 bases map to TRBD1. J lost 4 bases, V lost 6 bases, and 6 bases had no gene match. The CDR3 consists of 14 residues. Germline V gene sequence: CDR1 SNHLY, CDR2 FYNNEI. The CDR3 coding sequence is TGTGCCAGCAGGGTACCGGGACAGGGGTACGAGCAGTACTTC. This sequence encodes CASRVPGQGYEQYF. The variable domain in full, with the rest retrieved from reference TRBV2 and TRBJ2-7, is EPEVTQTPSHQVTQMGQEVILRCVPISNHLYFYWYRQILGQKVEFLVSFYNNEISEKSEIFDDQFSVERPDGSNFTLKIRSTKLEDSAMYFCASRVPGQGYEQYFGPGTRLTVT.

This chain links TRBV7-8 with TRBJ2-3; D gene unclear. The CDR3 consists of 12 residues. Germline V lookup: CDR1 SGHVS, CDR2 FQNEAQ. V dropped 4 bases and J dropped 3 bases, with 5 bases sitting between them. The CDR3 here is CASSSRTDTQYF. DNA of the CDR3: TGTGCCAGCAGCTCGCGGACAGATACGCAGTATTTT.

This chain uses TRBV4-2 with TRBJ2-5; no clear D gene. Gene TRBJ2-7 matches the end of the DNA better, so the J call may be wrong. This CDR3 has 15 amino acids. CDR1 is LGHNA and CDR2 is YNFKEQ in the germline V gene. CDR3 nucleotides: TGTGCCAGCAGCCAAGACCCCAAGCTATCCTACGAGCAGTACTTC. This codes for CASSQDPKLSYEQYF.

A few counts support this clone. The chain recombines TRBV9 with TRBJ1-3; the D gene is possibly TRBD1 (5 bases). The germline V gene has CDR1 SGDLS and CDR2 YYNGEE. There are 16 residues in the CDR3. V was pared by 4 bases and J by 4 bases, with 18 bases between. CDR3: CASSPEGGREGNTIYF. CDR3 in DNA: TGTGCCAGCAGCCCCGAGGGAGGCAGGGAAGGAAACACCATATATTTT. Based on the CDR3 plus reference TRBV9 and TRBJ1-3, the full variable domain is DSGVTQTPKHLITATGQRVTLRCSPRSGDLSVYWYQQSLDQGLQFLIQYYNGEERAKGNILERFSAQQFPDLHSELNLSSLELGDSALYFCASSPEGGREGNTIYFGEGSWLTVV.

The chain has TRBV4-1 and TRBJ2-2, with D possibly matching TRBD2 (5 bases). Per germline, CDR1 MGHRA and CDR2 YSYEKL. This CDR3 spans 15 amino acids. Trimming shortened V by 3 bases and J by 3 bases, and 11 bases separated the two germline ends. CDR3 region: CASSQGDYHTGELFF. DNA of the CDR3: TGCGCCAGCAGCCAGGGAGACTACCACACCGGGGAGCTGTTTTTT.

This chain connects TRBV19 to TRBJ1-2, with D possibly being TRBD1 (6 bases). In germline, CDR1 is LNHDA, CDR2 SQIVND (reference sequence). V lost 5 bases, J lost 2 bases, and 21 bases lay in between. The CDR3 has 17 residues. The CDR3 loop is CASSWGRSGGRNYGYTF. CDR3 in DNA: TGTGCCAGTAGTTGGGGCCGGTCTGGGGGCCGGAACTATGGCTACACCTTC.

V and J are TRBV27 and TRBJ1-4; a possible D gene is TRBD1 (5 bases). The CDR3 length is 13 residues. The germline V gene has CDR1 MNHEY and CDR2 SMNVEV (reference sequence). Trimming cost V 10 bases and J 6 bases, with 15 bases left between them. The CDR3 coding sequence is TGTGCCACAAGCGGGGGAGGGCATGAAAAACTGTTTTTT. Translation gives CATSGGGHEKLFF. The variable domain in full, with the rest retrieved from reference TRBV27 and TRBJ1-4, is EAQVTQNPRYLITVTGKKLTVTCSQNMNHEYMSWYRQDPGLGLRQIYYSMNVEVTDKGDVPEGYKVSRKEKRNFPLILESPSPNQTSLYFCATSGGGHEKLFFGSGTQLSVL.

The V gene is TRBV19, the J gene TRBJ2-3; 9 bases agree with TRBD1. V gave up 5 bases and J gave up 7 bases; unmatched junction bases: 16. The CDR3 extends over 17 amino acids. CDR1 and CDR2 (germline): LNHDA, SQIVND (reference sequence). The CDR3 protein is CASSARGGDRERNTQYF. CDR3 DNA: TGTGCCAGTAGTGCCCGGGGAGGGGACAGGGAAAGAAATACGCAGTATTTT.

Here the CDR3 DNA reads TGTGCCAGTAGTCTAGGACCGGGTCTTGTTCCGAGGAGCTCCTACGAGCAGTACTTC. This codes for CASSLGPGLVPRSSYEQYF. V is TRBV19 and J is TRBJ2-7; D remains unclear. The length of the CDR3 is 19 residues. V was clipped by 5 bases and J by 0 bases, with 26 bases between them. CDR1 is LNHDA and CDR2 is SQIVND in the germline V gene (reference sequence).

The genes are TRBV30 and TRBJ1-6; 7 nucleotides line up with TRBD1. With V trimmed by 5 bases and J by 8 bases, 9 bases remained unmatched. Germline lookup yields CDR1 GTSNPN and CDR2 SVGIG (reference sequence). The CDR3 consists of 14 residues. This CDR3 is CAWGPRGMDSPLHF. DNA of the CDR3: TGTGCCTGGGGGCCCAGGGGGATGGATTCACCCCTCCACTTT.

This clone was seen only once. V is TRBV28 and J is TRBJ2-5; D gene ambiguous. Trimming left V 6 bases short and J 2 bases short, with 13 bases between. This CDR3 is built from 14 residues. The germline gives CDR1 MDHEN, CDR2 SYDVKM. As DNA, the CDR3 is TGTGCCAGCAGCTCCCCGTTAGAGCAAGAGACCCAGTACTTC. Its translation: CASSSPLEQETQYF.

This chain joins TRBV6-6 and TRBJ1-6, with no clear D. CDR3 length: 12 residues. The V gene's germline CDR1 is MNHNY and CDR2 SVGAGI (reference sequence). V gave up 8 bases and J gave up 7 bases, with 9 bases separating them. The CDR3 nucleotides are TGTGCCAGCTCTATGAGGAATTCACCCCTCCACTTT. This codes for CASSMRNSPLHF.

The CDR3 is CASSPQLAGGYNEQFF. For the CDR3, the DNA is TGTGCCAGCAGTCCACAACTAGCGGGAGGGTACAATGAGCAGTTCTTC. The gene calls are TRBV6-6 and TRBJ2-1, with 13 bases fitting TRBD2. The V gene's germline CDR1 is MNHNY and CDR2 SVGAGI (reference sequence). With 5 bases clipped from V and 4 bases from J, the junction kept 5 bases outside the gene matches. CDR3 length: 16 amino acids.

The V call is TRBV7-2, the J call TRBJ2-1, with TRBD2 as a possible D gene (6 bases). V was trimmed by 0 bases and J by 4 bases, leaving 10 bases between them. From germline, CDR1 is SGHTA and CDR2 FQGNSA. This CDR3 contains 15 residues. The CDR3 DNA reads as TGTGCCAGCAGCTTAGCTCCGGGACTTTACAATGAGCAGTTCTTC. Its translation: CASSLAPGLYNEQFF. The full variable domain, completed using reference TRBV7-2 and TRBJ2-1, is GAGVSQSPSNKVTEKGKDVELRCDPISGHTALYWYRQSLGQGLEFLIYFQGNSAPDKSGLPSDRFSAERTGGSVSTLTIQRTQQEDSAVYLCASSLAPGLYNEQFFGPGTRLTVL.